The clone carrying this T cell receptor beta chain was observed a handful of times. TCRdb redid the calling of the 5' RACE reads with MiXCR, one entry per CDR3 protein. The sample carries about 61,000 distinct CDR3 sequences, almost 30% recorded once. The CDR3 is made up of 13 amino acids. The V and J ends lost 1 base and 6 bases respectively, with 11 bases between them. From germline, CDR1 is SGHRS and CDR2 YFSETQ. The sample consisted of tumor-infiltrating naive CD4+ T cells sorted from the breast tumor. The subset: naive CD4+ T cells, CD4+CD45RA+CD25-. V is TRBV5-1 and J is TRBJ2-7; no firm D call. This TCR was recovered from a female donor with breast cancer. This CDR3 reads CASSLIPGREQYF. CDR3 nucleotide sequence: TGCGCCAGCAGCTTGATCCCTGGGCGCGAGCAGTACTTC.